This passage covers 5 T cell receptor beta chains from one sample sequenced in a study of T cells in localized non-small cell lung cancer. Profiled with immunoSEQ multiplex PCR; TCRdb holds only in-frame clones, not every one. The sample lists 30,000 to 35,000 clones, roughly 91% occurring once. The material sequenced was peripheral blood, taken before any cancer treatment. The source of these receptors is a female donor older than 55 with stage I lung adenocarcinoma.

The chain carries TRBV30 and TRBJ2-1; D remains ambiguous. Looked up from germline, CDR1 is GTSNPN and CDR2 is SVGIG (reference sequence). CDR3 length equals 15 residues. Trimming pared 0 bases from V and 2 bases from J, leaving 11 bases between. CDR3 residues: CAWSVGRPAYNEQFF. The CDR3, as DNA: TGTGCCTGGAGTGTAGGTCGTCCAGCCTACAATGAGCAGTTCTTC.

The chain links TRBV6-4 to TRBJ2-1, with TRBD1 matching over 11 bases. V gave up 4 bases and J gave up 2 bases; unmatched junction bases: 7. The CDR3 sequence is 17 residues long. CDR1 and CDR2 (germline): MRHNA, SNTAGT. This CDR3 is CASSVLPGQGAYNEQFF. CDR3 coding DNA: TGTGCCAGCAGTGTCCTACCGGGACAGGGGGCCTACAATGAGCAGTTCTTC.

The CDR3 reads CASSLIGTIPYNEQFF. Written as DNA, the CDR3 is TGTGCCAGCAGCTTGATCGGGACCATACCCTACAATGAGCAGTTCTTC. The chain has TRBV5-8 and TRBJ2-1; D could derive from TRBD1 or TRBD2 (5 bases each). The germline V gene encodes CDR1 SGHTS and CDR2 YDEGEE. V shed 1 base and J shed 2 bases, with 13 bases lying between them. This CDR3 is built from 16 residues. Full variable domain (outside the CDR3, taken from reference TRBV5-8 and TRBJ2-1): EAGVTQSPTHLIKTRGQQATLRCSPISGHTSVYWYQQALGLGLQFLLWYDEGEERNRGNFPPRFSGRQFPNYSSELNVNALELEDSALYLCASSLIGTIPYNEQFFGPGTRLTVL.

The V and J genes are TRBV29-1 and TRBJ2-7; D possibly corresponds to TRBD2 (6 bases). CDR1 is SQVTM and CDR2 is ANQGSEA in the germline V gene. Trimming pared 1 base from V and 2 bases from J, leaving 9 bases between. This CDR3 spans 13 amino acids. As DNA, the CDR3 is TGCAGCGTTGAAGCGGAGGGACCCTACGAGCAGTACTTC. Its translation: CSVEAEGPYEQYF.

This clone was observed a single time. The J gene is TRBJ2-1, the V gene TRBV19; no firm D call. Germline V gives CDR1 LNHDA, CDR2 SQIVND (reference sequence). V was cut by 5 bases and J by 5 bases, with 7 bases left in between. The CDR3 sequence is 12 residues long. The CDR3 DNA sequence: TGTGCCAGTAGTCCCCAAAACAATGAGCAGTTCTTC. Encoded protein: CASSPQNNEQFF.